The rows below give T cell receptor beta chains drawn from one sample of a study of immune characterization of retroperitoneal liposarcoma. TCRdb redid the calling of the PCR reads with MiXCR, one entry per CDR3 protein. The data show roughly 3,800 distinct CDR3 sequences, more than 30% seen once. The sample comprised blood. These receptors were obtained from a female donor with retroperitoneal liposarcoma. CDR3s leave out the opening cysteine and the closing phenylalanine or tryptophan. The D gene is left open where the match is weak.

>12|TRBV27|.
ASSYNGVFYEQY
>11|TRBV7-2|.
ASSFNGGFEQF
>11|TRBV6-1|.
ASSWGIRETQF
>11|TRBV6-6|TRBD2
ASISGRGGEQY
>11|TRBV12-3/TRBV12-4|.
ATTDDRQETQY
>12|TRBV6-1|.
ASSRGLDSYEQY
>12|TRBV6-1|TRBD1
ASSIGQAQETQY
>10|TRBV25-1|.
ASSEGRLEQF
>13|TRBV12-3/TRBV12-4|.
ASSLRRAGHNEQF
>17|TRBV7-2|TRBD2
ASSVRLAGGRDSYNEQF
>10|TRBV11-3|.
ASSLPRDEQF
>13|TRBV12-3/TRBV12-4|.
ASSLSPSVQETQY
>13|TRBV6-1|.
AAGRPLLNTGELF
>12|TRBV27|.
AAGGSSYNSPLH
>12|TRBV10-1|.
ASSATGMFYEQY
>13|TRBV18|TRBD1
ASSQGQGAFNEQF
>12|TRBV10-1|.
ASSETWGQGPQF
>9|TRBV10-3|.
AISDVHEQF
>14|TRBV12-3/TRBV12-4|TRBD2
ASSSTGLAAYNEQF
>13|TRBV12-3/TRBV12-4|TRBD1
ASSHRDRGLGGYT
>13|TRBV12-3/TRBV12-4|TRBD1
ASSSRDSFNEKLF
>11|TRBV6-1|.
ASSVRAPDTQY
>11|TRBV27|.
ALTGRSTDTQD
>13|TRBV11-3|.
ASSAKGEPYLEQY
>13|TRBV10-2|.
ASSGDSGGAETQY
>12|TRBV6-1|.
ASYSLQGNQPQH
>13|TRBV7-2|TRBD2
ASSLSSGDHNEQY
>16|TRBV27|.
ASSLRGGASSHYNEQF
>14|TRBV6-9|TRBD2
ASSYSGLAGGGEQY
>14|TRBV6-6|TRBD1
ASSPQTGTGNTEAF
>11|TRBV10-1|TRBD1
ASSEQGVNEQF
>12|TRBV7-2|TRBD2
ASSSRGVYNEQY
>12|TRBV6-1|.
ASKNVDPYNEQF
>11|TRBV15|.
ATSRDLDSPLH
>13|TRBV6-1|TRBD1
ATFESGQGVHEQY
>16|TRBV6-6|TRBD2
ASSYRLTLAGVHNEQF
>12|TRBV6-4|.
ASSDGGATDTQY
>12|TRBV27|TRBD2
ASSLRLAYNEQF
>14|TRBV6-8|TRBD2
ASSLLRTSGSHEQY
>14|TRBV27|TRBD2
ASSFWAGGSTDTQY
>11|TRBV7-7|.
ASRPPGNSPLH
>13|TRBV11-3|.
ASSLGVQTSETQY
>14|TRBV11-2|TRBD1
ASSLAFRGRGTEAF
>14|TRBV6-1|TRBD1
ASSEAGGQVYYGYT
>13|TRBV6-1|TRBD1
ASSQQGAPYNEQF
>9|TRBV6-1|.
ASSEGYEQY
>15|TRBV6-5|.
ASSYSSWGGYNYEQY
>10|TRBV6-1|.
ASSTVNTEAF
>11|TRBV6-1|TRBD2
ASSPAGEDTQY
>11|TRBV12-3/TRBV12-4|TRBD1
ASSFRQGSEQF
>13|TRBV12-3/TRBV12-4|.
ASRHGRTGANVLT
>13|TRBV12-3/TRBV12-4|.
ASSHGTSLIYEQY
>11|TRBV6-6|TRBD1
ASSLRGHYGYT
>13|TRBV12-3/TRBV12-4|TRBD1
ASSQQQGARTEAF
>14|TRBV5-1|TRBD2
ASSMTSGSGQETQY
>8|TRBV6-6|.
ASGRDTQY
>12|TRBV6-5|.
ASSHSSEYNEQF